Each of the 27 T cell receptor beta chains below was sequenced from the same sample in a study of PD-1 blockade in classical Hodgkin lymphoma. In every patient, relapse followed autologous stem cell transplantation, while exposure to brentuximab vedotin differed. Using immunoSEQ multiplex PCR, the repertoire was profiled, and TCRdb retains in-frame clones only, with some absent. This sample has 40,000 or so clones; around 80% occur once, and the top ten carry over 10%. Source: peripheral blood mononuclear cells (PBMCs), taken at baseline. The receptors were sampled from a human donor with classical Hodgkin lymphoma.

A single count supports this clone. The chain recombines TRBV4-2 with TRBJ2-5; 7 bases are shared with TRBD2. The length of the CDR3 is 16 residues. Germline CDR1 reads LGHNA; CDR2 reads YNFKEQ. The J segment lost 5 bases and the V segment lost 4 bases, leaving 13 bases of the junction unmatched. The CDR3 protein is CASSPWISGETETQYF. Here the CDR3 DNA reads TGTGCCAGCAGCCCTTGGATAAGCGGGGAAACGGAGACCCAGTACTTC.

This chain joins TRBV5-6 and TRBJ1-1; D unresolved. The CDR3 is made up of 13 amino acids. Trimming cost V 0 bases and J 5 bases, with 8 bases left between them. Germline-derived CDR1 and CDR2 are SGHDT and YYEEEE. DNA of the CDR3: TGTGCCAGCAGCTTGGCATACGGGACTGAAGCTTTCTTT. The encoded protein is CASSLAYGTEAFF. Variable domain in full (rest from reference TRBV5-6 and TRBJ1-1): DAGVTQSPTHLIKTRGQQVTLRCSPKSGHDTVSWYQQALGQGPQFIFQYYEEEERQRGNFPDRFSGHQFPNYSSELNVNALLLGDSALYLCASSLAYGTEAFFGQGTRLTVV.

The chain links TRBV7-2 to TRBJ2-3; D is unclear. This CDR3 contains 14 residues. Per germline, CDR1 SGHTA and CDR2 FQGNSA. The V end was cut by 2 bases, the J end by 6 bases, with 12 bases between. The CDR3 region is CASSLTPFGDTQYF. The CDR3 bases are TGTGCCAGCAGCTTAACCCCCTTCGGGGATACGCAGTATTTT.

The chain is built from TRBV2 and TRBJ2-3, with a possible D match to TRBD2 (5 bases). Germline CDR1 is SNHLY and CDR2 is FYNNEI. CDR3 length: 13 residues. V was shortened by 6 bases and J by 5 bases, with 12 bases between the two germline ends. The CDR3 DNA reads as TGTGCCAGCAGGGACTTAGCTGAAGATACGCAGTATTTT. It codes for CASRDLAEDTQYF.

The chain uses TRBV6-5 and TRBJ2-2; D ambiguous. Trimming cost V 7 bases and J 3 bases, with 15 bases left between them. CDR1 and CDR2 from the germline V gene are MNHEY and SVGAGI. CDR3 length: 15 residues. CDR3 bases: TGTGCCAGCAACGTGGGGAACTATGACACCGGGGAGCTGTTTTTT. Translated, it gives CASNVGNYDTGELFF.

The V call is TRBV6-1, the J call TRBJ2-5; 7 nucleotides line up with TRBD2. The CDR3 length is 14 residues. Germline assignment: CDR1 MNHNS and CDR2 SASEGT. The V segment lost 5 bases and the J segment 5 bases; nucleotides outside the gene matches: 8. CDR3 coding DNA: TGTGCCAGCAGTCCCTTCGGGGGGAAGGAGACCCAGTACTTC. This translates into CASSPFGGKETQYF.

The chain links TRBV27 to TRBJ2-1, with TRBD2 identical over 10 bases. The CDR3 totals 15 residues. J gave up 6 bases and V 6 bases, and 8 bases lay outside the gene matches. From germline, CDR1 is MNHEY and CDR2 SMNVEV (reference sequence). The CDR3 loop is CASSPGTSVINEQFF. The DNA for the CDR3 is TGTGCCAGCAGCCCCGGGACTAGCGTTATCAATGAGCAGTTCTTC.

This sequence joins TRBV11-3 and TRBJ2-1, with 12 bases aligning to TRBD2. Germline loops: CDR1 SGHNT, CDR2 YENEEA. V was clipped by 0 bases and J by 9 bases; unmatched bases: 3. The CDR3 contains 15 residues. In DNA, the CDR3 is TGTGCCAGCAGCTTAGAAACTAGCGGGGGGTTTGAGCAGTTCTTC. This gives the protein CASSLETSGGFEQFF.

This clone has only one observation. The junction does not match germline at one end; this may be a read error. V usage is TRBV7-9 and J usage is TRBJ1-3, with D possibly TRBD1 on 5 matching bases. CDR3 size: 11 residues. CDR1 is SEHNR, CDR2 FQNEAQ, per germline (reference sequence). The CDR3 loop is CASSLDSGRDF. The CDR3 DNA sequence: TGTGCCAGCAGCTTAGACTCAGGGAGGGATTTT.

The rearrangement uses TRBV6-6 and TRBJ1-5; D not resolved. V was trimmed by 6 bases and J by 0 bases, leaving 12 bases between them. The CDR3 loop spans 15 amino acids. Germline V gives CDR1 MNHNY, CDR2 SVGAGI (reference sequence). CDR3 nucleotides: TGTGCCAGCAGGGTTACGCTTTATAGCAATCAGCCCCAGCATTTT. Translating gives CASRVTLYSNQPQHF.

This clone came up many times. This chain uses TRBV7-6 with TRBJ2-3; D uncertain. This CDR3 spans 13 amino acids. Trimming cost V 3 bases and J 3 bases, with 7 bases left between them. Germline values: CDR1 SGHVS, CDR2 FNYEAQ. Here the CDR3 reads CASSLMPTDTQYF. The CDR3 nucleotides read TGTGCCAGCAGCTTGATGCCTACAGATACGCAGTATTTT.

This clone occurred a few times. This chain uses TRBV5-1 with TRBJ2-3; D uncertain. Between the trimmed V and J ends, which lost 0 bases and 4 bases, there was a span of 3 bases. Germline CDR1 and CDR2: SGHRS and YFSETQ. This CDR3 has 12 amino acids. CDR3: CASSLEPDTQYF. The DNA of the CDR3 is TGCGCCAGCAGCTTGGAGCCAGATACGCAGTATTTT. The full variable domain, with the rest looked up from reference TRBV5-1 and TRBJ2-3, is KAGVTQTPRYLIKTRGQQVTLSCSPISGHRSVSWYQQTPGQGLQFLFEYFSETQRNKGNFPGRFSGRQFSNSRSEMNVSTLELGDSALYLCASSLEPDTQYFGPGTRLTVL.

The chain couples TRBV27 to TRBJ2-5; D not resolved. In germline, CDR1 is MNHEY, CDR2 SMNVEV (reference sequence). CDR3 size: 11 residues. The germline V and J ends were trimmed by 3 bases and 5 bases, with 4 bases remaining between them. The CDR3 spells CASSLQETQYF. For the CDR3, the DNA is TGTGCCAGCAGTTTGCAGGAGACCCAGTACTTC.

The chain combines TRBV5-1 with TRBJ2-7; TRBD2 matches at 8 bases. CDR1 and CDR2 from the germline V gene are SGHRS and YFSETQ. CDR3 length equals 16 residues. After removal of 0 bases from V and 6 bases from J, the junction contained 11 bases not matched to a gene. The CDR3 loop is CASSLGPAGEGGEQYF. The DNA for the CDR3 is TGCGCCAGCAGCTTGGGGCCAGCGGGGGAGGGGGGCGAGCAGTACTTC.

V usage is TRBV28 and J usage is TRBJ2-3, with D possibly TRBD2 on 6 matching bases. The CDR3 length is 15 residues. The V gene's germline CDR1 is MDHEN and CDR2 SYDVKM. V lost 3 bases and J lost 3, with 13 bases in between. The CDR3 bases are TGTGCCAGCAGTTTTCGGGGGTCGGGGACAGATACGCAGTATTTT. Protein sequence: CASSFRGSGTDTQYF.

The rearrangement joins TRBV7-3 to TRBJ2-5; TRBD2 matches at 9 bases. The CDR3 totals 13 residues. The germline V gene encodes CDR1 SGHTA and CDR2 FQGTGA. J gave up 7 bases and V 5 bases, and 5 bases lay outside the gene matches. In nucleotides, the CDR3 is TGTGCCAGCAGCCAAACACTAGCGGGGACCCAGTACTTC. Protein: CASSQTLAGTQYF.

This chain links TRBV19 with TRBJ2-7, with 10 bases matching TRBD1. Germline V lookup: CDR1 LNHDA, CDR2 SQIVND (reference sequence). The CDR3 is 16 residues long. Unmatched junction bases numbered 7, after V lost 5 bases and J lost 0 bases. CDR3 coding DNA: TGTGCCAGTAGTCTCAGTGGACAGGGGGACTCCTACGAGCAGTACTTC. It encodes CASSLSGQGDSYEQYF.

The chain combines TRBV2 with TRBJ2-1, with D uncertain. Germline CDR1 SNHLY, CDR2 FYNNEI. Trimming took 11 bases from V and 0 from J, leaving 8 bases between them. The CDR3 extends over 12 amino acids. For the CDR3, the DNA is TGTGCCGGGCGAAGCTCCTACAATGAGCAGTTCTTC. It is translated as CAGRSSYNEQFF.

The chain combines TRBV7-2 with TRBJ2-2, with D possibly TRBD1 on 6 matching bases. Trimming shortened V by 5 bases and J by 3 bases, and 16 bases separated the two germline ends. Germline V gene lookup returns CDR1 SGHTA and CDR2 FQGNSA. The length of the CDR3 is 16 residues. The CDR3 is CASSPRRGSDTGELFF. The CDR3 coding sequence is TGTGCCAGCAGCCCACGCAGGGGTTCGGACACCGGGGAGCTGTTTTTT.

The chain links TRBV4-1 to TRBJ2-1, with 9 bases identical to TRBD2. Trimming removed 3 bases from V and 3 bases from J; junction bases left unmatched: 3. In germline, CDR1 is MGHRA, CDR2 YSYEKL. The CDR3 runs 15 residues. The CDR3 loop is CASSQGLASYNEQFF. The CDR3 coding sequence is TGCGCCAGCAGCCAGGGACTAGCTAGCTACAATGAGCAGTTCTTC.

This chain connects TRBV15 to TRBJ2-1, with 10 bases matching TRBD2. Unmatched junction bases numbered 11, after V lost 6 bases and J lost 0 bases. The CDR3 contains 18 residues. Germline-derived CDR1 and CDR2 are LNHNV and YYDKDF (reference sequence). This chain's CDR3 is CATRASGGIWSSYNEQFF. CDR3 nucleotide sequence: TGTGCCACCAGGGCTAGCGGGGGAATATGGAGCTCCTACAATGAGCAGTTCTTC.

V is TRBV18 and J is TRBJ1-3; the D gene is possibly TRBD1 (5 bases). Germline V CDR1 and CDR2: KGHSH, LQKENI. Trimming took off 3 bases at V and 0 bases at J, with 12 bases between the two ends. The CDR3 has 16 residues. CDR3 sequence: CASSPQGALSGNTIYF. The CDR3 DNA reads TGTGCCAGCTCACCCCAGGGCGCCCTCTCTGGAAACACCATATATTTT.

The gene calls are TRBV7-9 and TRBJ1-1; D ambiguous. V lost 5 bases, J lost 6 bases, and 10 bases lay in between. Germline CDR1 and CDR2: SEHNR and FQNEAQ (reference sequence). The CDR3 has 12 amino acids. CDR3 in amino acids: CASSPRSAEAFF. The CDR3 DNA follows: TGTGCCAGCAGCCCTAGGTCGGCTGAAGCTTTCTTT. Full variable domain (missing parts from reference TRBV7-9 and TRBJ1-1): DTGVSQNPRHKITKRGQNVTFRCDPISEHNRLYWYRQTLGQGPEFLTYFQNEAQLEKSRLLSDRFSAERPKGSFSTLEIQRTEQGDSAMYLCASSPRSAEAFFGQGTRLTVV.

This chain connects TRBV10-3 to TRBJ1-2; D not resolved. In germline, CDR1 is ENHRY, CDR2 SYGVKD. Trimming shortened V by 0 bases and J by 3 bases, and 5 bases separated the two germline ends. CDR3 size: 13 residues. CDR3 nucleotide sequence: TGTGCCATCAGTGAGTCGACGGACTATGGCTACACCTTC. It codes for CAISESTDYGYTF.

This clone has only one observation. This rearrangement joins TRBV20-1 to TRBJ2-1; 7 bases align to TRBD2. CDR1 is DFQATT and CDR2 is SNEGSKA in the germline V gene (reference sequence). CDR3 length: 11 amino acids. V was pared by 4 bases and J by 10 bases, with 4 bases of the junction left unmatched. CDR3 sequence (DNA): TGCAGTGCTACACGGGGGGAAGAGCAGTTCTTC. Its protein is CSATRGEEQFF.

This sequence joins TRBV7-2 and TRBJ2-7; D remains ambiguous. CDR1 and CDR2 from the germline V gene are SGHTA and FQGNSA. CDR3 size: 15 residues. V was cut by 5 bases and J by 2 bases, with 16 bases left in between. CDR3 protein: CASSQDRAAPYEQYF. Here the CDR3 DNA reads TGTGCCAGCAGCCAAGATAGGGCGGCCCCCTACGAGCAGTACTTC.

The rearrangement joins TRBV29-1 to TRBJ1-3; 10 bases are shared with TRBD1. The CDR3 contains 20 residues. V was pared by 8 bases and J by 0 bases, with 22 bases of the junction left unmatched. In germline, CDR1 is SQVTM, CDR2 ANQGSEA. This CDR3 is CSNRQGAARRGTYSGNTIYF. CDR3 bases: TGCAGCAACCGACAGGGGGCTGCTCGGCGGGGGACCTACTCTGGAAACACCATATATTTT. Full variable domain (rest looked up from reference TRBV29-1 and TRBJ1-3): SAVISQKPSRDICQRGTSLTIQCQVDSQVTMMFWYRQQPGQSLTLIATANQGSEATYESGFVIDKFPISRPNLTFSTLTVSNMSPEDSSIYLCSNRQGAARRGTYSGNTIYFGEGSWLTVV.